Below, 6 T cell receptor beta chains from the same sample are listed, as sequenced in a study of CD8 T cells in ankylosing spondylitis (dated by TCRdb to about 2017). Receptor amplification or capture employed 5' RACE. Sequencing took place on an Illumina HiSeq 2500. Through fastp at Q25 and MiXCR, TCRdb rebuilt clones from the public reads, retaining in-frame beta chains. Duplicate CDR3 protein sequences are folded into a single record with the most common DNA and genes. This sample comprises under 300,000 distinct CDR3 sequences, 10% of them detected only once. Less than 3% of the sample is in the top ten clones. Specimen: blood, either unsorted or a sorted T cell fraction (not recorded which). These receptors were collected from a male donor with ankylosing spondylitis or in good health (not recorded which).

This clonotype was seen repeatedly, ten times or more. The CDR3 reads CASSGGTGEVSYEQYF. For the CDR3, the DNA is TGTGCCAGCAGCGGGGGGACAGGGGAGGTCTCCTACGAGCAGTACTTC. This sequence joins TRBV7-9 and TRBJ2-7; 10 bases align to TRBD1. The V and J ends lost 5 bases and 0 bases, in that order; junction bases with no gene match: 7. Germline assignment: CDR1 SEHNR and CDR2 FQNEAQ (reference sequence). The CDR3 has 16 amino acids.

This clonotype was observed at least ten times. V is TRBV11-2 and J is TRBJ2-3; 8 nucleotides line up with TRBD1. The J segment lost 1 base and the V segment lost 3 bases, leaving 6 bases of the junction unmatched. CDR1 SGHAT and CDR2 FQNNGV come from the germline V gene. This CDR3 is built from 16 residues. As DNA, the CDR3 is TGTGCCAGCAGCTTTAAACCGGGACAGGGCACAGATACGCAGTATTTT. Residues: CASSFKPGQGTDTQYF.

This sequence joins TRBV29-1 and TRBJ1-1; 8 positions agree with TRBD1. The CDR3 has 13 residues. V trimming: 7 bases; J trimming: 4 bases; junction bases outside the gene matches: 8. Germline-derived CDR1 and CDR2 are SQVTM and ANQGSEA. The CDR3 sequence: CSAGQGGSTEAFF. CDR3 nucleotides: TGCAGCGCCGGACAGGGCGGGTCCACTGAAGCTTTCTTT.

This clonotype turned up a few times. The CDR3 bases are TGTGCCAGCAGTTCAAACTCAGGGTTAAGCCCAGATACGCAGTATTTT. Its translation is CASSSNSGLSPDTQYF. This chain uses TRBV25-1 with TRBJ2-3, with D perhaps matching TRBD1 (5 bases). This CDR3 spans 16 amino acids. The ends were cut back, 5 bases at V and 4 bases at J, with 19 bases in the middle. The germline V gene encodes CDR1 MGHDK and CDR2 SYGVNS.

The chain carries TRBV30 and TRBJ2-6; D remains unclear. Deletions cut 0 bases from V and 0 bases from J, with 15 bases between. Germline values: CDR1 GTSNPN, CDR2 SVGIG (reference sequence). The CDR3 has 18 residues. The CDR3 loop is CAWSVRWDSFSGANVLTF. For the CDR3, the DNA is TGTGCCTGGAGTGTACGTTGGGATTCATTCTCTGGGGCCAACGTCCTGACTTTC.

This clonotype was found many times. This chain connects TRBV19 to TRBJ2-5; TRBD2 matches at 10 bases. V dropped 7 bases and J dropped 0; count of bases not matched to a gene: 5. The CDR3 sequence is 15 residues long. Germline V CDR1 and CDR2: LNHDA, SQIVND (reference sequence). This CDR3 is CASTPGLAHQETQYF. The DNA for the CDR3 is TGTGCCAGTACCCCGGGACTAGCGCACCAAGAGACCCAGTACTTC.